This section outlines one TCR beta chain sequence together with its context. Additional DNA sequences in this sample encode the identical CDR3. This entry belongs to a study of blood T cell repertoires in COVID-19. Looking at the study overall: Samples representing acute and convalescent COVID-19 were sourced from the United States, Italy and Spain.

Germline V gene lookup returns CDR1 LGHDT and CDR2 YNNKEL (reference sequence). The CDR3 consists of 14 residues. The junction had 2 bases not matched to a gene; V was cut back by 3 bases and J by 2 bases. Assay used: immunoSEQ multiplex PCR; TCRdb lists only in-frame clones, some missing. The table includes approximately 300,000 clones, more than 70% detected once. The chain employs TRBV3-1 (or the pseudogene TRBV3-2) and TRBJ2-7, with 9 bases identical to TRBD1. This clonotype was obtained from a woman aged 50 to 60 with acute or convalescent COVID-19. The sequenced sample consisted of peripheral blood. As DNA, the CDR3 is TGTGCCAGCAGCCAGGGGACAGGGACCTACGAGCAGTACTTC. Residues: CASSQGTGTYEQYF.